This T cell receptor (beta chain) appears in the sequencing data of a study of blood T cell repertoires in COVID-19. The data were produced by immunoSEQ multiplex PCR, yet TCRdb's version contains in-frame clones alone and is incomplete. Of tens of thousands of clones listed, 70% to 90% are singletons. V was pared by 1 base and J by 4 bases, with 3 bases of the junction left unmatched. The CDR3 has 15 amino acids. The germline gives CDR1 LNHNV, CDR2 YYDKDF (reference sequence). The chain is built from TRBV15 and TRBJ2-1, with TRBD1 matching over 8 bases. The TCR sequence derives from a middle-aged man with active COVID-19. Source material: peripheral blood. DNA of the CDR3: TGTGCCACCAGCAGAGTAGGGGACAGGTACAATGAGCAGTTCTTC. Translated: CATSRVGDRYNEQFF.